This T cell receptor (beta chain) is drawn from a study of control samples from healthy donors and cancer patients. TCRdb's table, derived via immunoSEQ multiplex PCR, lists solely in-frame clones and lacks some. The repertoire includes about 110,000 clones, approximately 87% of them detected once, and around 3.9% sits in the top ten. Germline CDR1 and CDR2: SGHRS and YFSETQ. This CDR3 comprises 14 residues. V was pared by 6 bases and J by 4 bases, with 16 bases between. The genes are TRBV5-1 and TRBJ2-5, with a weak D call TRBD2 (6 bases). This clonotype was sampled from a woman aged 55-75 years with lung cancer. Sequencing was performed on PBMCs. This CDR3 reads CASKRVEGSETQYF. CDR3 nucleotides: TGCGCCAGCAAAAGAGTGGAGGGCTCAGAGACCCAGTACTTC.